Listed below are T cell receptor beta chains from one sample, sequenced in a study of T cells in Graves' hyperthyroidism and ophthalmopathy. TCRdb fed the multiplex PCR reads into MiXCR, producing one record per CDR3 protein. Of approximately 370,000 distinct CDR3 sequences in the sample, under 15% were seen once. What was sequenced was blood. The receptors originated from a woman aged 30 to 39 with Graves' hyperthyroidism. Each CDR3 is given without its conserved first and last residue. The order of the fields is J gene, D gene, V gene, CDR3 length, CDR3 protein. The D gene is left open where the match is weak.

>TRBJ2-5|-|TRBV2|14
ASKRITGSLFETQY
>TRBJ1-2|-|TRBV30|12
AWSTPTTGYGYT
>TRBJ2-7|TRBD2|TRBV28|13
ATSAGGELAGEQY
>TRBJ2-7|TRBD1|TRBV2|11
ASNRDRGGEQY
>TRBJ2-2|-|TRBV29-1|10
SVVGNTGELF
>TRBJ2-5|-|TRBV4-1|11
ASSLQPWETQY
>TRBJ2-2|-|TRBV5-1|13
ASSLGQNPTGELF
>TRBJ1-4|TRBD1|TRBV6-1|12
ASSGTGGGEKLF
>TRBJ1-1|TRBD1|TRBV3-1|12
ASSRGTGGVEAF
>TRBJ2-2|TRBD2|TRBV2|13
ASRGSGGNTGELF
>TRBJ1-1|-|TRBV24-1|11
ATSDSRVTEAF
>TRBJ2-1|-|TRBV12-3/TRBV12-4|13
ASSSRDLLSNEQF
>TRBJ2-1|-|TRBV19|15
ASSIFSTTKVVNEQF
>TRBJ2-1|TRBD2|TRBV29-1|12
SVEGLAGDNEQF
>TRBJ2-7|TRBD2|TRBV27|13
ASSVSSGRVTEQY
>TRBJ2-7|TRBD2|TRBV20-1|12
SAGRASGRYEQY
>TRBJ2-7|-|TRBV6-1|16
ASSYGPLTGTYSYEQY
>TRBJ1-1|TRBD1|TRBV28|14
ASRVHRGRGGTEAF
>TRBJ2-2|-|TRBV6-1|14
ASSFPGHRNTGELF
>TRBJ1-6|TRBD1|TRBV6-5|16
ASSYPITPTGEDSPLH
>TRBJ2-3|TRBD1|TRBV7-2|13
ASSFYRTGKDTQY
>TRBJ2-5|-|TRBV20-1|11
SAPSGKQETQY